This T cell receptor beta chain was documented in a study of blood T cell repertoires in COVID-19. Study at large: Sites in the United States, Italy and Spain provided acute and convalescent COVID-19 samples. PBMCs, B-cell-depleted T cells, or T cells were the source of the cDNA or gDNA that made up the material.

V was pared by 6 bases and J by 1 base, with 2 bases of the junction left unmatched. Per the germline V gene, CDR1 is WNHNN and CDR2 is SYGVQD (reference sequence). The CDR3 has 14 residues. In the study's own analysis: Amplified reference gene primers provided the basis for estimating nucleated cell counts. Method: immunoSEQ multiplex PCR; TCRdb's copy keeps in-frame clones and lacks some. V, J and clone size are taken as reported in that table, and D and trimming were inferred from the DNA itself. The sample has around 80,000 clones, 82% seen once; the top ten hold less than 15%. The chain couples TRBV10-1 to TRBJ2-3, with 9 bases lining up with TRBD1. The sequenced material came from peripheral blood. The receptor was derived from an elderly man with acute or convalescent COVID-19. The CDR3: CASSWDRGTDTQYF. CDR3 nucleotides: TGCGCCAGCAGCTGGGACAGGGGCACAGATACGCAGTATTTT.